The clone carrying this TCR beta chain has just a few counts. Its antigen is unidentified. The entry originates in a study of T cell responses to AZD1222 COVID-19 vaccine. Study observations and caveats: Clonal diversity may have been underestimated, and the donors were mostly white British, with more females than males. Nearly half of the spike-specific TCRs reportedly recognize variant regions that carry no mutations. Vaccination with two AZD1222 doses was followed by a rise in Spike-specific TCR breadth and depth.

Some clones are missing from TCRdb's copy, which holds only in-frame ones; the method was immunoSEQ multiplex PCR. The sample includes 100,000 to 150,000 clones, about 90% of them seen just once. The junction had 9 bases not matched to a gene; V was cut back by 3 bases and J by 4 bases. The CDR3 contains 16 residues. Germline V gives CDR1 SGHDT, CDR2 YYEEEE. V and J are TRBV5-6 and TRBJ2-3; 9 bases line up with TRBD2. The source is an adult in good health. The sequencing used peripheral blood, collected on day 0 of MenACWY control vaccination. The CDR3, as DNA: TGTGCCAGCAGCTCCCGGATAGCGGGAGCGCCAGATACGCAGTATTTT. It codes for CASSSRIAGAPDTQYF.